This is a list of T cell receptor beta chains from one sample in a study of blood T cell repertoires in COVID-19. Only in-frame clones appear in the TCRdb table, and some are missing; sequencing was by immunoSEQ multiplex PCR. The sample lists some 150,000 clones, around 87% occurring once. Specimen: peripheral blood. Receptor source: a man aged 18 to 30 with active or convalescent COVID-19. CDR3s include the opening cysteine and the closing phenylalanine or tryptophan. The D gene is left open where the match is weak. Clone size is not always given. Where it is, it says once, few, many or a class for expanded clones.

TRBJ2-3,TRBV29-1,NA,NA,TGCAGCTACCGGACAAAGGTCACAGATACGCAGTATTTT,CSYRTKVTDTQYF
TRBJ2-1,TRBV10-3,NA,TRBD2,TGTGCCATCAGACCCGACACGGGGGGTGTAAATGAGCAGTTCTTC,CAIRPDTGGVNEQFF
TRBJ1-3,TRBV27,NA,NA,TGTGCCAGCAGTTTGGCAGGGTCGGGAAACACCATATATTTT,CASSLAGSGNTIYF
TRBJ1-5,TRBV7-2,NA,NA,TGTGCCAGCAGCTTAGATCGGGCAGGGTATCAGCCCCAGCATTTT,CASSLDRAGYQPQHF
TRBJ1-4,TRBV10-3,NA,TRBD1,TGTGCCATCAGAGATCCTACAGGGGCAACTAATGAAAAACTGTTTTTT,CAIRDPTGATNEKLFF
TRBJ2-7,TRBV3-1/TRBV3-2,NA,TRBD2,TGTGCCAGCAGCCCCGGGGCTAGCGGGATCGAGCAGTACTTC,CASSPGASGIEQYF
TRBJ2-3,TRBV19,once,NA,TGTGCCAGTAGTATCTTGGGAGGTGAGGCAGATACGCAGTATTTT,CASSILGGEADTQYF
TRBJ2-3,TRBV27,NA,TRBD1,TGTGCCAGCAGCGGACAGGGAGGCACAGATACGCAGTATTTT,CASSGQGGTDTQYF
TRBJ2-1,TRBV28,once,TRBD2,TGTGCCAGCAGTTCCCCCCGGGGGCGGGGGGCCTACAATGAGCAGTTCTTC,CASSSPRGRGAYNEQFF
TRBJ1-4,TRBV19,once,NA,TGTGCCACCCGAAGCTGGGAAAAACTGTTTTTT,CATRSWEKLFF
TRBJ2-3,TRBV5-1,NA,NA,TGCGCCAGCAGCTTGGGAGGGAGCACAGATACGCAGTATTTT,CASSLGGSTDTQYF
TRBJ1-2,TRBV10-2,NA,NA,TGCGCCAGCAGTGGACGCGAGGGAGCCGATATTAACTATGGCTACACCTTC,CASSGREGADINYGYTF
TRBJ1-1,TRBV19,NA,NA,TGTGCCAGTAGTATTAAAGAGGGTTGGAGCGTGGCTTTCTTT,CASSIKEGWSVAFF
TRBJ2-3,TRBV7-3,NA,TRBD1,TGTGCCAGCAGCCCTCGACAGGGGCAAGGGGATACGCAGTATTTT,CASSPRQGQGDTQYF
TRBJ2-7,TRBV27,NA,TRBD1,TGTGCCAGCAGGGGGGGGACAGGGGCGGGCGGCGAGCAGTACTTC,CASRGGTGAGGEQYF
TRBJ1-2,TRBV9,NA,NA,TGTGCCAGCAGCCCCCAGGGGTGGGGAGTCGAGGGCTACACCTTC,CASSPQGWGVEGYTF
TRBJ2-3,TRBV5-1,NA,NA,TGCGCCAGCAGCTTGGAGGGGACAGATACGCAGTATTTT,CASSLEGTDTQYF
TRBJ1-5,TRBV11-2,few,NA,TGTGCCAGCAGCTTAGAACTGTCTCATCAGCCCCAGCATTTT,CASSLELSHQPQHF
TRBJ1-2,TRBV29-1,NA,NA,TGCAGCGTGGGGGGATGGAATCTTAATGGCTACACCTTC,CSVGGWNLNGYTF
TRBJ2-1,TRBV3-1/TRBV3-2,NA,NA,TGTGCCAGCAGCCAAAACCCATATAGTGAGCAGTTCTTC,CASSQNPYSEQFF
TRBJ1-5,TRBV27,NA,NA,TGTGCCAGCACTCCGAGTCGGGGTAATCAGCCCCAGCATTTT,CASTPSRGNQPQHF
TRBJ2-6,TRBV6-5,once,NA,TGTGCCAGCAGTTCCGGGGTCTCTGGGGCCAACGTCCTGACTTTC,CASSSGVSGANVLTF
TRBJ2-5,TRBV4-3,NA,TRBD1,TGCGCCAGCAGCCAAGAACCGTACGGGACAGCGCAAGAGACCCAGTACTTC,CASSQEPYGTAQETQYF
TRBJ2-4,TRBV30,NA,NA,TGTGCCTGGAGCAAGAACGACAGGTCGGCGTACTTC,CAWSKNDRSAYF
TRBJ1-2,TRBV10-2,NA,TRBD1,TGCGCCAGCAGTGATAACCCGGGGACAGGGTCAGGATACAACTTC,CASSDNPGTGSGYNF
TRBJ2-1,TRBV11-3,NA,NA,TGTGCCAGCGCCAGGGAAGACGATGAGCAGTTCTTC,CASAREDDEQFF
TRBJ2-1,TRBV4-2,NA,NA,TGTGCCAGCAGCCAGGCGGGACTCCGGGGTTTCTCCTACAATGAGCAGTTCTTC,CASSQAGLRGFSYNEQFF
TRBJ2-4,TRBV28,once,TRBD1,TGTGCCAGCACCCTCAGGGGGAACATTCAGTACTTC,CASTLRGNIQYF
TRBJ1-1,TRBV28,NA,NA,TGTGCCAGCAGCCCCGGGGGGACGACTGAAGCTTTCTTT,CASSPGGTTEAFF
TRBJ2-1,TRBV11-2,NA,TRBD2,TGTGCCAGCAGCTTAGGTTTACGGCTAGCGGGGGGCAATGAGCAGTTCTTC,CASSLGLRLAGGNEQFF
TRBJ1-5,TRBV5-8,once,NA,TGTGCCAGCAGGTGGGGACTTCAGCCCCAGCATTTT,CASRWGLQPQHF
TRBJ1-4,TRBV6-5,NA,NA,TGTGCCAGCAGTTACTATCAGGACAGCCGGGAAAAACTGTTTTTT,CASSYYQDSREKLFF
TRBJ1-6,TRBV2,NA,NA,TGTGCCAGCAAAAGGGAGGGTCGGTCACCCCTCCACTTT,CASKREGRSPLHF
TRBJ2-1,TRBV5-1,NA,NA,TGCGCCAGCGGAGGACCGTTGAGCTCCTACAATGAGCAGTTCTTC,CASGGPLSSYNEQFF
TRBJ1-4,TRBV19,NA,NA,TGTGCCAGTAGTATTGGGGCATTAGCTAATGAAAAACTGTTTTTT,CASSIGALANEKLFF
TRBJ1-5,TRBV7-9,NA,NA,TGTGCCAGCAGCTTAGGTGATGGGCTAGGGGTCCATCAGCCCCAGCATTTT,CASSLGDGLGVHQPQHF
TRBJ2-5,TRBV7-6,NA,NA,TGTGCCAGCAGCTTAGCTGGGCAGCCCGAAGAGACCCAGTACTTC,CASSLAGQPEETQYF
TRBJ1-2,TRBV2,once,NA,TGTGCCAGCAGTGAATCTAGGGGCCTTTATAACTATGGCTACACCTTC,CASSESRGLYNYGYTF
TRBJ2-1,TRBV11-2,NA,TRBD2,TGTGCCAGCAGCTTAGCGGGAGGGGCCTTTTGGGAGCAGTTCTTC,CASSLAGGAFWEQFF
TRBJ1-2,TRBV18,NA,TRBD1,TGTGCCAGCTCAGAGGGACAGGGCGCTAACTATGGCTACACCTTC,CASSEGQGANYGYTF
TRBJ1-5,TRBV2,NA,NA,TGTGCCAGCAGTGAGGTCGGGGGGCCCCGGATGGGCCAGCATTTT,CASSEVGGPRMGQHF